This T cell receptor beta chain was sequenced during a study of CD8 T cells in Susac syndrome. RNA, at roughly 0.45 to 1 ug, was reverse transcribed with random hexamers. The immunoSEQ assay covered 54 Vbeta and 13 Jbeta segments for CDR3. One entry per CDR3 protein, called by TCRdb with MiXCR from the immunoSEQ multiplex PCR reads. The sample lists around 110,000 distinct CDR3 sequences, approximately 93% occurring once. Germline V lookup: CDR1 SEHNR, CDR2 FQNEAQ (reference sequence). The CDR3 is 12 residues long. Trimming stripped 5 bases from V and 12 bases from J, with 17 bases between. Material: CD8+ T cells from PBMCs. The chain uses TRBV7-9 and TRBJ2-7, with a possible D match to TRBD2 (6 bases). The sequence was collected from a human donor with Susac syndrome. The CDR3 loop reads CASSAGLPERYF. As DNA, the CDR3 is TGTGCCAGCAGCGCGGGACTTCCGGAGAGGTACTTC.